This TCR beta chain was captured in a study of tumor-infiltrating lymphocytes in primary liver carcinoma (dated 2017 in TCRdb). Context from the whole study: Surgical resection was performed in China between late 2015 and 2016 on about 5 patients with histopathologically diagnosed primary liver carcinoma. Hepatocellular carcinoma (four) or combined HCC and intrahepatic cholangiocarcinoma (one) was present in the five patients, who were three men and two women aged 30 to 69 years. The tumors of the five patients were staged as T1-T3 N0M0, with maximum diameters ranging from roughly 4.2 to 11 cm. Roughly 3.65 to 8 million productive TCRbeta reads were obtained per sample, and no significant difference in read depth was found between tissue types. TCRbeta repertoire sequencing, expression microarrays and whole-exome sequencing were combined in the study across five regions of each liver tumor, with adjacent normal tissue and blood also included. A total of 35 specimens from 5 patients underwent TCRbeta repertoire sequencing, comprising approximately 25 tumor regions, 5 adjacent noncancerous liver tissues and 5 peripheral blood samples. Technical replicate repertoires showed high reproducibility, with mean shared-clone rates approximately 0.89 and correlation coefficients above 0.95. The study at large found these results: Compared with blood, tumors had a significantly larger share of the repertoire taken up by the top 250 clones (p = 0.039). Because only the TCR beta chain was sequenced and unpaired alpha chains were not captured, true repertoire diversity is likely underestimated. Repertoire overlap was higher between tumor regions (mean around 36%) than tumor-adjacent (around 17%) or tumor-blood (approximately 14%) pairs, consistent with antigen-driven expansion. Since the samples were bulk and unsorted, there was no way to compare CD4+ and CD8+ T cell repertoires. The study included only five or six patients, and the authors note findings should be validated in a larger study.

Blood RNA was extracted from unsorted whole blood with TRIzol reagent; germline DNA came from the DNeasy Blood & Tissue kit. Patients had chronic HBV infection and were treatment-naive at sampling. Approximately 4 milliliters of peripheral blood were collected into K2EDTA tubes before surgery. Only a few counts were recorded for this clonotype. Its antigen target is currently unknown. Per-base qualities were not stored, and no clone one base away is much larger. TCRbeta-specific cDNA was reverse-transcribed from about 500 ng total RNA using a constant-region primer and ProtoScript II reverse transcriptase. Three nested multiplex PCR rounds, following a slightly modified ARM-PCR procedure, were used to build the TCRbeta libraries. Sample barcodes and Illumina adapters were attached in a final 25-cycle PCR using Deep VentR polymerase. Before sequencing, amplicons between 200 and 500 bp were purified from gel using a QIAquick gel extraction kit. The TCRbeta amplicons were sequenced with 250-bp paired-end reads on an Illumina HiSeq 2500. Processing in the source paper ran as follows. Trimmomatic v0.33 was used to quality-trim the reads, and FLASH v1.2.11 was used to merge paired reads so that full CDR3 sequences could be recovered. V, D and J germline segments were assigned to the rearranged TCRbeta sequences using MiGEC v1.2.1b. VDJtools v1.0.0 computed clonotype statistics and Shannon-Wiener diversity indices. Except for diversity analysis, only each sample's 250 most abundant clonotypes were used in subsequent analyses to reduce sampling bias. TCRdb reprocessing: public reads trimmed at Q25 with fastp, clones called with MiXCR, in-frame beta chains kept. Duplicate CDR3 protein sequences are folded into a single record with the most common DNA and genes. Here the V and J calls rest on TCRdb's processing, not on the authors' analysis. For this sample there are about 320,000 distinct CDR3 sequences; 55% to 65% appear just once. The top ten constitute roughly 8.9% of the sample.

Sequencing was performed on peripheral blood. This receptor was identified in a man between 35 and 55 years old with primary liver carcinoma and hepatitis B virus infection.

The CDR3 region reads CASSPRTAYSYEQYF. The base sequence is TGTGCCAGCAGTCCCCGGACAGCTTACTCCTACGAGCAGTACTTC. Recombination connected TRBV28 to TRBJ2-7; TRBD1 is possibly the D segment (6 matching bases). V loses 5 bases, J loses 0 bases, and the germline ends lie 14 bases apart. Its CDR3 holds 15 amino acids, cysteine through phenylalanine. Just the 45-base CDR3 DNA is kept, in frame starting at base 1. CDR1 and CDR2 were assigned from the germline V gene as MDHEN and SYDVKM.